These 30 T cell receptor beta chains came from one sample sequenced in a study of blood T cell repertoires in COVID-19. Method: immunoSEQ multiplex PCR; TCRdb's copy keeps in-frame clones and lacks some. The sample shows approximately 73,000 clones, approximately 89% of them seen only once. Sequencing was carried out using peripheral blood. These receptors were taken from a woman aged 60-75 years with acute or convalescent COVID-19.

The V and J genes are TRBV30 and TRBJ2-7; 7 positions agree with TRBD2. The junction had 6 bases not matched to a gene; V was cut back by 4 bases and J by 6 bases. CDR3 length: 12 amino acids. Per the germline V gene, CDR1 is GTSNPN and CDR2 is SVGIG (reference sequence). This CDR3 is CAWKGGSSEQYF. In DNA form, the CDR3 reads TGTGCCTGGAAGGGCGGGAGTTCCGAGCAGTACTTC.

The chain recombines TRBV19 with TRBJ1-4; 8 nucleotides match TRBD1. CDR1 is LNHDA, CDR2 SQIVND, per germline (reference sequence). Trimming cost V 7 bases and J 5 bases; bases outside gene matches: 9. The CDR3 covers 15 residues. The chain's CDR3 is CASTLGQVRNEKLFF. In DNA form, the CDR3 reads TGTGCCAGTACCCTGGGACAGGTGCGGAATGAAAAACTGTTTTTT. Based on the CDR3 plus reference TRBV19 and TRBJ1-4, the full variable domain is DGGITQSPKYLFRKEGQNVTLSCEQNLNHDAMYWYRQDPGQGLRLIYYSQIVNDFQKGDIAEGYSVSREKKESFPLTVTSAQKNPTAFYLCASTLGQVRNEKLFFGSGTQLSVL.

The DNA of the CDR3 is TGTGCCAGCGTGCTGACCAGGGAGACCCAGTACTTC. This encodes CASVLTRETQYF. The chain couples TRBV28 to TRBJ2-5; no reliable D call. Germline CDR1 and CDR2: MDHEN and SYDVKM. Trimming took 8 bases from V and 5 from J, leaving 12 bases between them. The length of the CDR3 is 12 residues.

The CDR3 region has the DNA TGTGCCAGCAGCCGCGGGACAGCCGGGGAGCTGTTTTTT. The encoded protein is CASSRGTAGELFF. The rearrangement links TRBV7-8 to TRBJ2-2; D may be TRBD1 (7 bases). Trimming took 5 bases from V and 6 from J, leaving 10 bases between them. This CDR3 is 13 amino acids long. Germline V gene lookup returns CDR1 SGHVS and CDR2 FQNEAQ.

V is TRBV30 and J is TRBJ1-2; 9 bases align to TRBD1. Germline V gene sequence: CDR1 GTSNPN, CDR2 SVGIG (reference sequence). The CDR3 has 15 residues. With V trimmed by 1 base and J by 4 bases, 7 bases remained unmatched. CDR3 coding DNA: TGTGCCTGGAGTGGTCAGCGGGACAGGGTCTATGGCTACACCTTC. As protein: CAWSGQRDRVYGYTF.

J is TRBJ1-5 and V is TRBV28; 10 bases map to TRBD1. Germline V gene lookup returns CDR1 MDHEN and CDR2 SYDVKM. The CDR3 totals 15 residues. The trim removed 7 bases at V and 7 bases at J, leaving 10 bases unmatched. Here the CDR3 DNA reads TGTGCCAGCAACACCATCGGACAGGGGGGCCAGCCCCAGCATTTT. Translated: CASNTIGQGGQPQHF.

The chain recombines TRBV5-1 with TRBJ2-7; 10 nucleotides match TRBD2. Germline trimming cut 0 bases from V and 3 bases from J; bases unmatched to any gene: 0. The CDR3 is 14 amino acids. From germline, CDR1 is SGHRS and CDR2 YFSETQ. The CDR3 DNA reads TGCGCCAGCAGCTTGGGGACTAGCGGCTACGAGCAGTACTTC. The encoded protein is CASSLGTSGYEQYF.

This clone was observed once. The rearrangement uses TRBV11-2 and TRBJ2-5, with 7 bases that match TRBD1. CDR3 length: 14 residues. The trim removed 3 bases at V and 1 base at J, leaving 2 bases unmatched. Germline V gene lookup returns CDR1 SGHAT and CDR2 FQNNGV. The CDR3 loop is CASSFQGVQETQYF. The DNA of the CDR3 is TGTGCCAGCAGCTTTCAGGGGGTCCAAGAGACCCAGTACTTC.

This clone was seen a handful of times. V and J are TRBV9 and TRBJ1-2, with D unclear. Germline V gene sequence: CDR1 SGDLS, CDR2 YYNGEE. V was shortened by 0 bases and J by 2 bases, with 8 bases between the two germline ends. This CDR3 has 14 residues. As DNA, the CDR3 is TGTGCCAGCAGCGTAGGAGACACGAACTATGGCTACACCTTC. Protein: CASSVGDTNYGYTF.

The chain uses TRBV19 and TRBJ2-7; TRBD1 might be the D (5 bases). Trimming pared 6 bases from V and 0 bases from J, leaving 12 bases between. There are 14 residues in the CDR3. Per the germline V gene, CDR1 is LNHDA and CDR2 is SQIVND (reference sequence). The CDR3 is CASSPRAASYEQYF. The DNA of the CDR3 is TGTGCCAGTAGCCCCAGGGCAGCCTCCTACGAGCAGTACTTC.

The gene calls are TRBV19 and TRBJ1-2; 7 bases are shared with TRBD1. The CDR3 is made up of 12 amino acids. V was pared by 4 bases and J by 9 bases, with 5 bases of the junction left unmatched. CDR1 LNHDA and CDR2 SQIVND come from the germline V gene (reference sequence). The CDR3 protein is CASSREQGSYTF. CDR3 coding DNA: TGTGCCAGTAGTAGGGAACAGGGGAGCTACACCTTC.

This clone came up a few times. The J gene is TRBJ2-3, the V gene TRBV7-8; 9 bases are a match to TRBD1. Germline V gene data show CDR1 as SGHVS and CDR2 as FQNEAQ. V was pared by 1 base and J by 3 bases, with 11 bases of the junction left unmatched. The CDR3 contains 18 residues. The CDR3: CASSLVGQGTGQTDTQYF. CDR3 nucleotide sequence: TGTGCCAGCAGCTTAGTTGGTCAGGGGACAGGGCAGACAGATACGCAGTATTTT.

The genes are TRBV29-1 and TRBJ2-1, with 13 nucleotides matching TRBD2. CDR3 length equals 14 residues. From germline, CDR1 is SQVTM and CDR2 ANQGSEA. V lost 6 bases to trimming and J lost 6 bases; unmatched junction nucleotides: 5. The CDR3 region has the DNA TGCAGCGTCCGGACTAGCGGGGGTTTCAATGAGCAGTTCTTC. As protein: CSVRTSGGFNEQFF.

The chain employs TRBV9 and TRBJ2-1; 14 bases align to TRBD2. Germline-derived CDR1 and CDR2 are SGDLS and YYNGEE. The CDR3 has 17 residues. Trimming at V came to 3 bases and at J to 1 base, leaving 3 bases not matched to a gene. The CDR3 DNA reads as TGTGCCAGCAGCGAGGGGACTAGCGGGGGTTCCTACAATGAGCAGTTCTTC. The encoded protein is CASSEGTSGGSYNEQFF.

The J gene is TRBJ2-7, the V gene TRBV13; D remains unclear. This CDR3 is built from 17 residues. Germline values: CDR1 PRHDT, CDR2 FYEKMQ (reference sequence). V gave up 3 bases and J gave up 1 base, with 19 bases separating them. CDR3 loop: CASSFYQVTDLSYEQYF. CDR3 bases: TGTGCCAGCAGCTTTTATCAGGTTACAGATTTGTCCTACGAGCAGTACTTC.

The chain joins TRBV5-6 to TRBJ1-3; D not certain. Trimming left V 1 base short and J 5 bases short, with 4 bases between. This CDR3 has 12 amino acids. CDR1 is SGHDT, CDR2 YYEEEE, per germline. CDR3 amino acids: CASSLNRNTIYF. The CDR3 DNA reads as TGTGCCAGCAGCTTGAATAGAAACACCATATATTTT. The entire variable domain, with the rest obtained from reference TRBV5-6 and TRBJ1-3, is as follows: DAGVTQSPTHLIKTRGQQVTLRCSPKSGHDTVSWYQQALGQGPQFIFQYYEEEERQRGNFPDRFSGHQFPNYSSELNVNALLLGDSALYLCASSLNRNTIYFGEGSWLTVV.

The chain joins TRBV28 to TRBJ1-1; D is unclear. Between the trimmed V and J ends, which lost 4 bases and 7 bases, there was a span of 16 bases. Germline assignment: CDR1 MDHEN and CDR2 SYDVKM. The CDR3 is 14 residues long. The CDR3, as DNA: TGTGCCAGCAGTTCCCAACCCAGCGGTTATGAAGCTTTCTTT. Translated, it gives CASSSQPSGYEAFF.

V usage is TRBV28 and J usage is TRBJ1-5, with unresolved D. The CDR3 spans 14 residues. Trimming took 6 bases from V and 5 from J, leaving 14 bases between them. Per the germline V gene, CDR1 is MDHEN and CDR2 is SYDVKM. Written as DNA, the CDR3 is TGTGCCAGCAGGTCCTATATGGGCGATCAGCCCCAGCATTTT. Translated, it gives CASRSYMGDQPQHF.

The rearrangement joins TRBV28 to TRBJ1-2, with 8 bases matching TRBD1. Losses at the gene ends were 1 base for V and 7 bases for J; bases not matched to a gene: 5. The CDR3 has 14 amino acids. Germline-derived CDR1 and CDR2 are MDHEN and SYDVKM. CDR3 sequence: CASSLSDRGFGYTF. CDR3 nucleotide sequence: TGTGCCAGCAGTTTATCTGACAGGGGCTTTGGCTACACCTTC.

The chain's CDR3 is CASTGQASYEQYF. The CDR3 DNA sequence: TGTGCCAGTACCGGACAAGCCTCCTACGAGCAGTACTTC. The rearrangement uses TRBV19 and TRBJ2-7; the D gene is possibly TRBD1 (5 bases). V lost 7 bases, J lost 0 bases, and 10 bases lay in between. The CDR3 runs to 13 residues. CDR1 is LNHDA, CDR2 SQIVND, per germline (reference sequence).

The chain has TRBV10-3 and TRBJ2-1, with TRBD2 matching 11 bases. Per the germline V gene, CDR1 is ENHRY and CDR2 is SYGVKD. The CDR3 consists of 14 residues. V shed 10 bases, J shed 4 bases, and the junction held 6 bases outside the gene matches. The CDR3 nucleotides read TGTGCCAGTTCGGGACTAGCGGAGTACAATGAGCAGTTCTTC. Protein: CASSGLAEYNEQFF.

In this sample, this clone turned up a few times. The rearrangement joins TRBV7-9 to TRBJ2-7; 12 bases map to TRBD2. With V trimmed by 0 bases and J by 2 bases, 2 bases remained unmatched. The CDR3 is 16 amino acids. Germline loops: CDR1 SEHNR, CDR2 FQNEAQ (reference sequence). The CDR3 here is CASSLATSGRTYEQYF. The CDR3 DNA sequence: TGTGCCAGCAGCTTAGCGACTAGCGGGAGAACCTACGAGCAGTACTTC.

The chain has TRBV24-1 and TRBJ1-1, with D maybe TRBD1 (5 bases). CDR3 length: 16 amino acids. Looked up from germline, CDR1 is KGHDR and CDR2 is SFDVKD. V gave up 4 bases and J gave up 11 bases, with 25 bases separating them. The CDR3 here is CATSDSTGDRNFGAFF. As DNA, the CDR3 is TGTGCCACCAGTGACTCAACGGGGGACCGGAATTTCGGGGCTTTCTTT.

This clone has only a few counts. The chain joins TRBV9 to TRBJ2-3; tentative D call: TRBD2 (10 bases). This CDR3 spans 23 amino acids. CDR1 is SGDLS and CDR2 is YYNGEE in the germline V gene. The ends were cut back, 3 bases at V and 2 bases at J, with 37 bases in the middle. For the CDR3, the DNA is TGTGCCAGCAGCGGAGCTCTACTCCGGGACAGGGAAACTAGCGGGACTTCCACAGATACGCAGTATTTT. Translated: CASSGALLRDRETSGTSTDTQYF.

The chain combines TRBV5-5 with TRBJ1-2; possible D gene TRBD1, 5 bases. The CDR3 covers 13 residues. Trimming removed 1 base at V and 7 bases at J, with 11 bases between. The germline V gene has CDR1 SGHKS and CDR2 YYEKEE (reference sequence). The CDR3 DNA sequence: TGTGCCAGCAGCTTGAGGGGTGAGGCTGGCTACACCTTC. Translating gives CASSLRGEAGYTF.

The chain combines TRBV12-3 or TRBV12-4 with TRBJ1-1; TRBD1 agrees at 9 bases. V gave up 6 bases and J gave up 8 bases; unmatched junction bases: 4. This CDR3 is 12 amino acids long. As DNA, the CDR3 is TGTGCCAGCAGCCACGGACAGGGGGAAGCTTTCTTT. It is translated as CASSHGQGEAFF.

Worth noting for this clone: Other DNA sequences in this sample translate to the same CDR3. V and J are TRBV28 and TRBJ2-3; 16 nucleotides agree with TRBD2. CDR3 size: 18 residues. Looked up from germline, CDR1 is MDHEN and CDR2 is SYDVKM. The junction had 8 bases not matched to a gene; V was cut back by 6 bases and J by 2 bases. In nucleotides, the CDR3 is TGTGCCAGCAGCTCCGGGACTAGCGGGAGGGCCTCCACAGATACGCAGTATTTT. It is translated as CASSSGTSGRASTDTQYF.

DNA of the CDR3: TGTGCCAGCAGCCGGACAGGGGAGGTTGATGGCTACACCTTC. Translated, it gives CASSRTGEVDGYTF. The chain carries TRBV28 and TRBJ1-2, with 9 bases lining up with TRBD1. Germline CDR1 MDHEN, CDR2 SYDVKM. V lost 6 bases and J lost 6; bases outside the gene matches: 8. The CDR3 length is 14 residues.

V gene TRBV14 combines with J gene TRBJ2-1, with TRBD2 as a possible D gene (6 bases). CDR1 and CDR2 from the germline V gene are SGHDN and FVKESK. The CDR3 consists of 16 residues. V lost 3 bases to trimming and J lost 4 bases, with 16 bases between them. The CDR3 reads CASSHLRDSIYNEQFF. CDR3 bases: TGTGCCAGCAGCCACCTCCGGGACTCCATATACAATGAGCAGTTCTTC.

The CDR3 sequence: CASSSTGGGAFNEQFF. The CDR3 DNA reads as TGTGCCAGCAGCTCAACCGGCGGGGGGGCTTTTAATGAGCAGTTCTTC. The chain couples TRBV11-1 to TRBJ2-1, with 9 bases identical to TRBD2. This CDR3 region has 16 residues. Germline V gene sequence: CDR1 SGHAT, CDR2 FQDESV (reference sequence). J was trimmed by 7 bases and V by 4 bases; bases with no gene match: 11. Combining the CDR3 with reference TRBV11-1 and TRBJ2-1 gives the whole variable domain EAEVAQSPRYKITEKSQAVAFWCDPISGHATLYWYRQILGQGPELLVQFQDESVVDDSQLPKDRFSAERLKGVDSTLKIQPAELGDSAMYLCASSSTGGGAFNEQFFGPGTRLTVL.